These 2 T cell receptor beta chains originate from one sample sequenced in a study of T cell responses to AZD1222 COVID-19 vaccine (dated by TCRdb to about 2021). The library relied on the immunoSEQ multiplex PCR assay. Sourced from immuneACCESS, this table was stored by TCRdb with only in-frame sequences that have V and J called. A share of the clones is absent; for the studies checked, an unresolved V gene accounts for under half, and the remainder has no known explanation. Present in this sample are roughly 200,000 clones, approximately 94% of which were seen just once. The ten largest account for approximately 1% of the sample. According to the study, the label for this sample's time point signals: baseline before first vaccination. What this sample's treatment or condition label stands for: meningococcal conjugate vaccine given as trial control. The sequencing here drew on peripheral blood, taken on day 0 of MenACWY control vaccination. The source of these receptors is an adult in good health.

The CDR3 spells CASSSVGGRYEQYF. CDR3 in DNA: TGTGCCAGCAGTTCGGTCGGGGGTCGCTACGAGCAGTACTTC. The rearrangement links TRBV28 to TRBJ2-7; a possible D gene is TRBD2 (6 bases). Looked up from germline, CDR1 is MDHEN and CDR2 is SYDVKM. The ends were cut back, 4 bases at V and 3 bases at J, with 13 bases in the middle. This CDR3 is 14 amino acids long.

This chain joins TRBV2 and TRBJ1-5; tentatively, D is TRBD1 (5 bases). V dropped 6 bases and J dropped 4 bases, with 10 bases sitting between them. The CDR3 consists of 13 residues. Germline V gene sequence: CDR1 SNHLY, CDR2 FYNNEI. The CDR3 here is CASSFGGNQPQHF. In DNA form, the CDR3 reads TGTGCCAGCAGCTTCGGGGGAAATCAGCCCCAGCATTTT.